What follows are 12 T cell receptor beta chains derived from one specimen sequenced in a study of CXCR3-negative and CXCR3-positive naive CD8 T cells. Study-wide results and caveats: TRB CDR3 hydrophobicity was greater in CXCR3-positive naive cells than in CXCR3-negative naive cells.

What these receptors recognize is not known. TRB cDNA was prepared as libraries by UMI-labeled 5' RACE. Reprocessing the 5' RACE reads, TCRdb reports a single entry for every CDR3 protein and omits DNA. Recorded for this sample: roughly 100,000 distinct CDR3 sequences. Sequences were obtained from naive CXCR3+ CD8+ T cells from blood. Sample subset: CD45RO-CCR7+CD27+CD95- naive CD8+ T cells expressing CXCR3 (TNR3+). These receptors originate from a human donor in good health. Some clones in this sample may be carry-over from other donors' samples.

This chain joins TRBV29-1 and TRBJ2-2; TCRdb lists TRBD2, though no DNA is available to test this call. The CDR3 is made up of 14 amino acids. The germline gives CDR1 SQVTM, CDR2 ANQGSEA. The CDR3 sequence is CSVRTSGIAGELFF.

The J gene is TRBJ2-7, the V gene TRBV30; TCRdb's D gene call, TRBD1, goes unchecked for lack of DNA. Germline loops: CDR1 GTSNPN, CDR2 SVGIG (reference sequence). The CDR3 runs 14 residues. The CDR3 here is CAGSKDRVLYEQYF.

V gene TRBV28 combines with J gene TRBJ2-5; TCRdb selects TRBD2, and the lack of DNA leaves this call unchecked. The CDR3 contains 14 residues. The germline gives CDR1 MDHEN, CDR2 SYDVKM. The CDR3 protein is CAGSYSGTGETQYF.

V and J are TRBV2 and TRBJ2-7. This CDR3 has 13 residues. CDR1 is SNHLY, CDR2 FYNNEI, per germline. CDR3 amino acids: CASSEAGAYEQYF.

V and J are TRBV27 and TRBJ2-1; TCRdb's D call of TRBD1 is untestable without DNA. CDR3 length: 15 residues. Per the germline V gene, CDR1 is MNHEY and CDR2 is SMNVEV (reference sequence). CDR3 region: CASSLDSLSSNEQFF.

V and J are TRBV6-5 and TRBJ2-3. The CDR3 runs to 13 residues. Germline-derived CDR1 and CDR2 are MNHEY and SVGAGI. CDR3 sequence: CASSGTYTDTQYF.

The V gene is TRBV29-1, the J gene TRBJ1-2; the TCRdb call, TRBD1, lacks DNA for checking. This CDR3 comprises 13 residues. Germline V gene lookup returns CDR1 SQVTM and CDR2 ANQGSEA. The CDR3 reads CSVGTQGDYGYTF.

The CDR3 sequence: CASSSLISGAGSPEQYF. The chain employs TRBV7-6 and TRBJ2-7; as DNA is missing, the TRBD2 call by TCRdb cannot be tested. The germline CDR1 and CDR2 sequences are SGHVS and FNYEAQ. This CDR3 is built from 17 residues. The full variable domain, in which reference TRBV7-6 and TRBJ2-7 provide the parts outside the CDR3, is GAGVSQSPRYKVTKRGQDVALRCDPISGHVSLYWYRQALGQGPEFLTYFNYEAQQDKSGLPNDRFSAERPEGSISTLTIQRTEQRDSAMYRCASSSLISGAGSPEQYFGPGTRLTVT.

The rearrangement joins TRBV6-5 to TRBJ2-2; the D call from TCRdb, TRBD1, cannot be confirmed without DNA. This CDR3 comprises 17 residues. The germline gives CDR1 MNHEY, CDR2 SVGAGI. This CDR3 is CASSTGQGPRVFGELFF.

V and J are TRBV12-3 or TRBV12-4 and TRBJ2-2. The CDR3 extends over 14 amino acids. The CDR3: CASSLYLNTGELFF.

The chain carries TRBV11-1 and TRBJ2-1. The CDR3 contains 14 residues. Germline V gene sequence: CDR1 SGHAT, CDR2 FQDESV (reference sequence). CDR3 residues: CASSLVGVTNEQFF.

V and J are TRBV20-1 and TRBJ1-1. This CDR3 is 13 amino acids long. The germline V gene encodes CDR1 DFQATT and CDR2 SNEGSKA (reference sequence). CDR3 residues: CSAPPSSATEAFF.